These 17 T cell receptor beta chains share one sample of origin, sequenced in a study of T cell responses to AZD1222 COVID-19 vaccine. Only in-frame clones appear in the TCRdb table, and some are missing; sequencing was by immunoSEQ multiplex PCR. The sample yields around 100,000 clones, nearly 90% seen once. The source was peripheral blood, collected 28 days after the second AZD1222 dose. These receptors were obtained from an adult who received the AZD1222 COVID-19 vaccine.

J is TRBJ1-1 and V is TRBV10-3; 7 nucleotides line up with TRBD1. The CDR3 contains 12 residues. The junction had 7 bases not matched to a gene; V was cut back by 7 bases and J by 8 bases. Looked up from germline, CDR1 is ENHRY and CDR2 is SYGVKD. CDR3 region: CAITGDSEEAFF. CDR3 DNA: TGTGCCATCACCGGGGACAGCGAAGAAGCTTTCTTT.

This chain connects TRBV24-1 to TRBJ1-5; D is perhaps TRBD1 (5 bases). The germline gives CDR1 KGHDR, CDR2 SFDVKD. V lost 3 bases to trimming and J lost 0 bases, with 11 bases between them. The CDR3 extends over 16 amino acids. The CDR3 protein is CATSDGGGPSNQPQHF. For the CDR3, the DNA is TGTGCCACCAGTGATGGGGGAGGTCCTAGCAATCAGCCCCAGCATTTT.

This rearrangement joins TRBV6-4 to TRBJ2-3, with D possibly being TRBD2 (5 bases). V gave up 6 bases and J gave up 3 bases, with 13 bases separating them. Germline V gene lookup returns CDR1 MRHNA and CDR2 SNTAGT. This CDR3 is 14 amino acids long. CDR3 region: CASSPLPGTDTQYF. The DNA for the CDR3 is TGTGCCAGCAGCCCCCTTCCGGGAACAGATACGCAGTATTTT.

This clone was detected a few times. The chain uses TRBV5-6 and TRBJ1-2, with 9 nucleotides matching TRBD1. This CDR3 contains 18 residues. CDR1 and CDR2 (germline): SGHDT, YYEEEE. Trimming cost V 5 bases and J 3 bases; bases outside gene matches: 17. The chain's CDR3 is CASRPLDRGFVGDYGYTF. The CDR3 DNA is TGTGCCAGCAGGCCCCTGGACAGGGGTTTTGTGGGAGACTATGGCTACACCTTC.

This chain links TRBV6-5 with TRBJ2-2; no clear D gene. CDR3 length: 15 amino acids. The V end was cut by 1 base, the J end by 6 bases, with 12 bases between. Germline lookup yields CDR1 MNHEY and CDR2 SVGAGI. The CDR3 DNA reads TGTGCCAGCAGTTACTTGCCCGAGGCGGCCGGGGAGCTGTTTTTT. Its protein is CASSYLPEAAGELFF.

This clone came up once. The rearrangement uses TRBV28 and TRBJ2-7; 7 bases are a match to TRBD2. The CDR3 has 14 residues. Germline-derived CDR1 and CDR2 are MDHEN and SYDVKM. Germline trimming cut 2 bases from V and 4 bases from J; bases unmatched to any gene: 5. The CDR3 DNA is TGTGCCAGCAGTTTAGCCCTAGCGGATTACGAGCAGTACTTC. Its protein product is CASSLALADYEQYF. Looking up the rest from reference TRBV28 and TRBJ2-7 gives the full variable domain: DVKVTQSSRYLVKRTGEKVFLECVQDMDHENMFWYRQDPGLGLRLIYFSYDVKMKEKGDIPEGYSVSREKKERFSLILESASTNQTSMYLCASSLALADYEQYFGPGTRLTVT.

The rearrangement links TRBV2 to TRBJ1-1, with D uncertain. Germline values: CDR1 SNHLY, CDR2 FYNNEI. The CDR3 is 13 residues long. Trimming removed 1 base at V and 6 bases at J, with 9 bases between. The CDR3 sequence: CASSEVEGSEAFF. The CDR3 nucleotides are TGTGCCAGCAGTGAAGTAGAGGGATCTGAAGCTTTCTTT. Looking up the rest from reference TRBV2 and TRBJ1-1 gives the full variable domain: EPEVTQTPSHQVTQMGQEVILRCVPISNHLYFYWYRQILGQKVEFLVSFYNNEISEKSEIFDDQFSVERPDGSNFTLKIRSTKLEDSAMYFCASSEVEGSEAFFGQGTRLTVV.

This clone appeared a single time. J is TRBJ1-6 and V is TRBV6-1; D call uncertain. The V gene lost 1 base and the J gene lost 7 bases, with 11 bases spanning the gap. The CDR3 spans 15 residues. Germline values: CDR1 MNHNS, CDR2 SASEGT. The chain's CDR3 is CASSEESSGNSPLHF. Written as DNA, the CDR3 is TGTGCCAGCAGTGAAGAGAGTTCCGGGAATTCACCCCTCCACTTT.

The genes are TRBV19 and TRBJ2-1; D unresolved. There are 15 residues in the CDR3. Trimming took off 2 bases at V and 0 bases at J, with 8 bases between the two ends. CDR1 LNHDA and CDR2 SQIVND come from the germline V gene (reference sequence). CDR3 protein: CASSISMLSYNEQFF. The CDR3 DNA follows: TGTGCCAGTAGTATAAGCATGCTCTCCTACAATGAGCAGTTCTTC.

This CDR3 reads CASSLSRGGEQFF. The CDR3, as DNA: TGTGCCAGCAGTTTATCGAGGGGGGGCGAGCAGTTCTTC. This chain links TRBV27 with TRBJ2-1; D might be TRBD2 (7 bases). V lost 0 bases to trimming and J lost 10 bases, with 10 bases between them. The CDR3 runs 13 residues. Germline values: CDR1 MNHEY, CDR2 SMNVEV (reference sequence).

The chain links TRBV6-2 or TRBV6-3 to TRBJ2-3; 12 nucleotides align to TRBD2. V was pared by 1 base and J by 0 bases, with 5 bases of the junction left unmatched. Germline assignment: CDR1 MNHEY and CDR2 SVGEGT. The CDR3 is 18 amino acids. CDR3 DNA: TGTGCCAGCAGTTACTGCGAAGGACTAGCGGGAAGCACAGATACGCAGTATTTT. It translates to CASSYCEGLAGSTDTQYF.

The DNA for the CDR3 is TGTGCCAGCAGTTATTGGACTAACACAGATACGCAGTATTTT. The encoded protein is CASSYWTNTDTQYF. The chain employs TRBV6-2 or TRBV6-3 and TRBJ2-3; tentative D call: TRBD2 (6 bases). The germline V gene has CDR1 MNHEY and CDR2 SVGEGT. V was trimmed by 3 bases and J by 2 bases, leaving 9 bases between them. The CDR3 spans 14 residues.

The CDR3 DNA follows: TGTGCCAGCAGCCGTCGACTAGCGGGAGGCTCAGATACGCAGTATTTT. Its translation is CASSRRLAGGSDTQYF. The chain joins TRBV5-8 to TRBJ2-3; 13 bases match TRBD2. This CDR3 is built from 16 residues. Germline-derived CDR1 and CDR2 are SGHTS and YDEGEE. V was clipped by 4 bases and J by 4 bases; unmatched bases: 6.

This clone was observed at least ten times. V is TRBV19 and J is TRBJ1-5; 7 bases are shared with TRBD1. V shed 4 bases, J shed 0 bases, and the junction held 6 bases outside the gene matches. Germline V gene sequence: CDR1 LNHDA, CDR2 SQIVND (reference sequence). CDR3 size: 16 residues. The CDR3 sequence is CASSKGQSFSNQPQHF. DNA for the CDR3: TGTGCCAGTAGTAAGGGACAGTCCTTTAGCAATCAGCCCCAGCATTTT.

This clone was counted between two and nine times. V and J are TRBV2 and TRBJ1-2; 10 nucleotides match TRBD1. The CDR3 is 15 amino acids. Germline CDR1 reads SNHLY; CDR2 reads FYNNEI. V lost 5 bases and J lost 8; bases outside the gene matches: 11. The CDR3 DNA is TGTGCCAGCAGTCCCCGGACAGGGGGGCTTATGGGCTACACCTTC. Protein product: CASSPRTGGLMGYTF.

The CDR3 is CASSTGTGDYNEQFF. The CDR3 DNA reads TGTGCCAGCAGCACCGGGACAGGGGACTACAATGAGCAGTTCTTC. The genes are TRBV4-2 and TRBJ2-1, with 10 nucleotides matching TRBD1. The length of the CDR3 is 15 residues. V lost 5 bases, J lost 3 bases, and 4 bases stayed unmatched. Germline V gene sequence: CDR1 LGHNA, CDR2 YNFKEQ.

V gene TRBV6-1 combines with J gene TRBJ2-1; 11 nucleotides agree with TRBD2. CDR3 length: 14 residues. V lost 5 bases and J lost 7; bases outside the gene matches: 4. The germline CDR1 and CDR2 sequences are MNHNS and SASEGT. The CDR3 DNA reads TGTGCCAGCAGTTCGGGACTAGCGGATAATGAGCAGTTCTTC. Protein sequence: CASSSGLADNEQFF.